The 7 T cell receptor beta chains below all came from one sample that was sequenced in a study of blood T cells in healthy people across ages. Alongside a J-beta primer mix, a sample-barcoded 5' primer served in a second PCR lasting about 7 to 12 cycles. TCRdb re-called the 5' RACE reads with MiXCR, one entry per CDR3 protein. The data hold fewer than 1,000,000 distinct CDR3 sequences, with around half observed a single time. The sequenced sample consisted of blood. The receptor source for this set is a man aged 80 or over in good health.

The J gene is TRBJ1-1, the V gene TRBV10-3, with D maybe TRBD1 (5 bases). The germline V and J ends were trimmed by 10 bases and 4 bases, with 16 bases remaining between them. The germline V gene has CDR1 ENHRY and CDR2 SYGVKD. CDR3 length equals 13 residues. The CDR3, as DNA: TGTGCCAGCGACCCGGGACGGACCACTGAAGCTTTCTTT. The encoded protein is CASDPGRTTEAFF.

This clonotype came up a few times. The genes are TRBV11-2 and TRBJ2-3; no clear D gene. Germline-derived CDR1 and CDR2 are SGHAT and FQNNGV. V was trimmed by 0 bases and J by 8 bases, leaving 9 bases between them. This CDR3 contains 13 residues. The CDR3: CASSLDTDTTQYF. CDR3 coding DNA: TGTGCCAGCAGCTTAGATACAGATACTACGCAGTATTTT.

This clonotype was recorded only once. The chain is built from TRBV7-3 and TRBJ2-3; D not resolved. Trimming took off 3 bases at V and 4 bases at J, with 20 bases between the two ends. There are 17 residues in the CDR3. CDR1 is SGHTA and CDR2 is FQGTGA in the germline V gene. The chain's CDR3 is CASSFTGGPPLADTQYF. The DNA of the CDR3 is TGTGCCAGCAGCTTCACTGGTGGGCCCCCTTTGGCAGATACGCAGTATTTT.

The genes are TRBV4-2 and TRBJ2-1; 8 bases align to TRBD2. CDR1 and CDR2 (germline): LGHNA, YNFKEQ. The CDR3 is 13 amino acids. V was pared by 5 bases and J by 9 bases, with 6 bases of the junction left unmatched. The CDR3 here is CASSFGGAGEQFF. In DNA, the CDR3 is TGTGCCAGCAGCTTCGGGGGGGCCGGTGAGCAGTTCTTC.

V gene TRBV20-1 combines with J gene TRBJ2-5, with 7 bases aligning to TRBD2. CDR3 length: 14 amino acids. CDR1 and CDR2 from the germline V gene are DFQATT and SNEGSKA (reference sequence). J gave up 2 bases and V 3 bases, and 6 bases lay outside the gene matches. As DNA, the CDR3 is TGCAGTGCTAGTTTGGCGGGGGTTCAAGAGACCCAGTACTTC. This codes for CSASLAGVQETQYF.

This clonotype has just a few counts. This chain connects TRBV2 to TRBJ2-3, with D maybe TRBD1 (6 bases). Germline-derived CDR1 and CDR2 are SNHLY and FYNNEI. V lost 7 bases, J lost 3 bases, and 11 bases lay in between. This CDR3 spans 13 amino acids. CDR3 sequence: CASKGELTDTQYF. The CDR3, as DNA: TGTGCCAGCAAGGGGGAATTGACAGATACGCAGTATTTT.

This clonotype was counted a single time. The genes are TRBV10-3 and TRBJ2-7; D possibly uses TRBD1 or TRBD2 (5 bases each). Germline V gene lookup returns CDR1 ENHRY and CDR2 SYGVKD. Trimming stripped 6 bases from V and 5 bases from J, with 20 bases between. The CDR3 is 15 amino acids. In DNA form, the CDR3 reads TGTGCCATCAGCAACTTAGGGACCCTTGGGCACGAGCAGTACTTC. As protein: CAISNLGTLGHEQYF.